These 12 T cell receptor beta chains were sequenced from one sample in a study of graft-versus-host responses after intestinal transplantation. Data came from immunoSEQ multiplex PCR; TCRdb stores just in-frame clones and leaves some out. Altogether approximately 20,000 clones are present, roughly nine tenths being singletons, with the ten largest covering just over 5%. Sequenced here: PBMCs, sampled roughly 64 days after intestinal transplantation. The receptors were sampled from a human patient who received an intestinal transplant, so some T cells may come from the graft donor.

This chain connects TRBV29-1 to TRBJ2-7; D is possibly TRBD1 (5 bases). V dropped 4 bases and J dropped 6 bases, with 16 bases sitting between them. The CDR3 loop spans 13 amino acids. Germline V gives CDR1 SQVTM, CDR2 ANQGSEA. For the CDR3, the DNA is TGCAGCGTTGTTGAAGGGGCGAAATCCGAGCAGTACTTC. Residues: CSVVEGAKSEQYF.

The chain couples TRBV12-2 to TRBJ1-4; the D call of TRBD1 is as the table states it, not checked on the DNA. TRBV12-2 is shown as a pseudogene. CDR3 length: 16 residues. CDR3: CASPLTGLATNEKLFF. The CDR3 DNA follows: TGTGCAAGTCCCCTGACAGGACTTGCAACTAATGAAAAACTGTTTTTT.

V usage is TRBV6-6 and J usage is TRBJ2-1; 12 positions match TRBD2. J was trimmed by 8 bases and V by 6 bases; bases with no gene match: 2. Germline V gives CDR1 MNHNY, CDR2 SVGAGI (reference sequence). This CDR3 is 13 amino acids long. The CDR3 coding sequence is TGTGCCAGCAGGACTAGCGGGGGCCATGAGCAGTTCTTC. Translation gives CASRTSGGHEQFF.

This clone was detected only once. The V and J genes are TRBV9 and TRBJ2-1; a weak D match, TRBD2 (6 bases). CDR1 and CDR2 from the germline V gene are SGDLS and YYNGEE. The V end lost 4 bases, the J end lost 2 bases, and 13 bases lay between the germline ends. The CDR3 is made up of 15 amino acids. Written as DNA, the CDR3 is TGTGCCAGCAGCACCCGGCCGGGGGCCTACAATGAGCAGTTCTTC. It specifies CASSTRPGAYNEQFF.

The J gene is TRBJ2-2, the V gene TRBV7-8; no reliable D call. Trimming left V 2 bases short and J 7 bases short, with 14 bases between. Germline V CDR1 and CDR2: SGHVS, FQNEAQ. The CDR3 consists of 15 residues. As DNA, the CDR3 is TGTGCCAGCAGCTTACGTACATCCCTCGGCGGGGAGCTGTTTTTT. Its translation is CASSLRTSLGGELFF. The full variable domain, rest sourced from reference TRBV7-8 and TRBJ2-2, is GAGVSQSPRYKVAKRGQDVALRCDPISGHVSLFWYQQALGQGPEFLTYFQNEAQLDKSGLPSDRFFAERPEGSVSTLKIQRTQQEDSAVYLCASSLRTSLGGELFFGEGSRLTVL.

The chain joins TRBV7-6 to TRBJ2-7; 7 positions agree with TRBD2. Trimming cost V 5 bases and J 1 base; bases outside gene matches: 8. Germline values: CDR1 SGHVS, CDR2 FNYEAQ. CDR3 size: 15 residues. In nucleotides, the CDR3 is TGTGCCAGCAGCGCCGGGGGGAAGGCGTCCTACGAGCAGTACTTC. This encodes CASSAGGKASYEQYF.

The chain is built from TRBV5-1 and TRBJ2-5, with TRBD1 as a possible D gene (7 bases). This CDR3 comprises 16 residues. Germline CDR1 reads SGHRS; CDR2 reads YFSETQ. Trimming took off 4 bases at V and 0 bases at J, with 16 bases between the two ends. DNA for the CDR3: TGCGCCAGCAGCCCAGGGGGACTCTCCTACCAAGAGACCCAGTACTTC. This codes for CASSPGGLSYQETQYF.

This clone has a handful of counts. The CDR3 DNA sequence: TGCGCCAGCAGCTTGGGGCCTTCAATTAATGAAAAACTGTTTTTT. Its translation is CASSLGPSINEKLFF. This chain connects TRBV5-1 to TRBJ1-4; the D is unclear. Germline CDR1 SGHRS, CDR2 YFSETQ. The CDR3 consists of 15 residues. The ends were cut back, 0 bases at V and 4 bases at J, with 10 bases in the middle.

This clone is a singleton in its sample. The chain couples TRBV6-5 to TRBJ2-3; 11 bases align to TRBD2. This CDR3 is built from 15 residues. CDR1 MNHEY and CDR2 SVGAGI come from the germline V gene. V lost 7 bases, J lost 4 bases, and 7 bases stayed unmatched. The CDR3 DNA sequence: TGTGCCAGCACTATAGCGGGGGGGCCGTCAGATACGCAGTATTTT. Residues: CASTIAGGPSDTQYF.

The rearrangement joins TRBV10-3 to TRBJ2-7; TRBD1 might be the D (5 bases). Trimming left V 2 bases short and J 2 bases short, with 13 bases between. The CDR3 totals 15 residues. The germline gives CDR1 ENHRY, CDR2 SYGVKD. Written as DNA, the CDR3 is TGTGCCATCAGTGAGCCCCTGCAGGGCACCTACGAGCAGTACTTC. The encoded protein is CAISEPLQGTYEQYF.

This clone has a handful of counts. This chain joins TRBV9 and TRBJ2-1, with D hard to call. The CDR3 is 14 residues long. Germline V gene sequence: CDR1 SGDLS, CDR2 YYNGEE. Deletions cut 0 bases from V and 0 bases from J, with 4 bases between. CDR3 protein: CASSVASSYNEQFF. CDR3 DNA: TGTGCCAGCAGCGTAGCCAGCTCCTACAATGAGCAGTTCTTC.

The chain carries TRBV6-6 and TRBJ1-2; 8 bases agree with TRBD1. Trimming removed 2 bases from V and 4 bases from J; junction bases left unmatched: 6. The CDR3 sequence is 15 residues long. Germline V gene lookup returns CDR1 MNHNY and CDR2 SVGAGI (reference sequence). CDR3 sequence (DNA): TGTGCCAGCAGTTACGACCCACAGGGGGGCTATGGCTACACCTTC. Amino acid sequence: CASSYDPQGGYGYTF.